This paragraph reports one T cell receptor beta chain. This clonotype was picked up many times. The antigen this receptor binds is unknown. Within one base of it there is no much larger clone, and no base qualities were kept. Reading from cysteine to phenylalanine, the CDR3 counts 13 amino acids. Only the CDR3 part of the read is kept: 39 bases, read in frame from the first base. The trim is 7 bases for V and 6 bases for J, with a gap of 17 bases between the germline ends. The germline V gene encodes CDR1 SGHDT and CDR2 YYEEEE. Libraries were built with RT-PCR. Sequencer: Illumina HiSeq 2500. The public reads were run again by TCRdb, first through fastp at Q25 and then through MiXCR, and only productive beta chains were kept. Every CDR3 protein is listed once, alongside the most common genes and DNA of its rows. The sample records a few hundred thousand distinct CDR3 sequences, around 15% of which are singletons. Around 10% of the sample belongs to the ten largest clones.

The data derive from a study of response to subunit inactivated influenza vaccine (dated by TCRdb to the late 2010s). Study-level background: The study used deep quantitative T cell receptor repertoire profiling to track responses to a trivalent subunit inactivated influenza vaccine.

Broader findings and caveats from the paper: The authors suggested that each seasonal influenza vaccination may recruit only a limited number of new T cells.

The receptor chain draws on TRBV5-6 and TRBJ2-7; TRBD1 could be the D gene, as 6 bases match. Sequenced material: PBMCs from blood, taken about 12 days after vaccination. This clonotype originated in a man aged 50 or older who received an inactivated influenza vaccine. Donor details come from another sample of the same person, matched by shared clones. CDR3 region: CASSTGPVLEQYF. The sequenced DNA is TGTGCCAGCTCGACAGGACCTGTTCTCGAGCAGTACTTC.